This TCR beta chain was found in a study of Ad26.COV2.S vaccination and SARS-CoV-2 variants. Broader study findings: Possibly, TCR breadth and depth analyses underestimated total T cell responses.

A remark on this clone: Antigen specificity is unknown.

Assay used: immunoSEQ multiplex PCR; TCRdb lists only in-frame clones, some missing. The sample records about 320,000 clones, roughly 88% being singletons. The V and J ends lost 3 bases and 2 bases respectively, with 11 bases between them. Germline values: CDR1 SGHDN, CDR2 FVKESK. There are 16 residues in the CDR3. Treatment indicated: roughly 20 received Ad26.COV2.S at low or high dose, single or two shots; about 5 received placebo; per-sample allocation not given. Collection of samples fell on day 63 after the first vaccine or placebo injection. Recruitment in Boston yielded a donor of adult age, 18-55 years.

The sequencing used peripheral blood, collected in a trial of Ad26.COV2.S vaccine versus placebo. This receptor was identified in a person aged 18 to 65 who received the Ad26.COV2.S COVID-19 vaccine or a placebo. This chain joins TRBV14 and TRBJ2-6; D is uncertain. As DNA, the CDR3 is TGTGCCAGCAGCCAGTCCCCCTCTCCTGGGGCCAACGTCCTGACTTTC. It codes for CASSQSPSPGANVLTF. Using reference TRBV14 and TRBJ2-6 for the parts outside the CDR3, the full variable domain is EAGVTQFPSHSVIEKGQTVTLRCDPISGHDNLYWYRRVMGKEIKFLLHFVKESKQDESGMPNNRFLAERTGGTYSTLKVQPAELEDSGVYFCASSQSPSPGANVLTFGAGSRLTVL.